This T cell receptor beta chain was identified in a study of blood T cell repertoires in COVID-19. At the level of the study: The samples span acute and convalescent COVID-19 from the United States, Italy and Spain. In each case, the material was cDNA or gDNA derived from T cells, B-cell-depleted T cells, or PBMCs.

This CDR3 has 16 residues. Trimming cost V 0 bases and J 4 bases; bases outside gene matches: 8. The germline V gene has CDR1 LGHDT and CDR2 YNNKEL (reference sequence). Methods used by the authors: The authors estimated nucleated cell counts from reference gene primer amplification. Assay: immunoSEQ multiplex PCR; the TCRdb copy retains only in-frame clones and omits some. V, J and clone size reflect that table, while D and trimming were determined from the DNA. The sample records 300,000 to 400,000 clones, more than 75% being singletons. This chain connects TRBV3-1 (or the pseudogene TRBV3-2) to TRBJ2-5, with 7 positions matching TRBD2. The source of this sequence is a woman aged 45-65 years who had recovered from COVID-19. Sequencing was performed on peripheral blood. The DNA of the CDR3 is TGTGCCAGCAGCCAAGACCCTGCACTAGCGATAGAGACCCAGTACTTC. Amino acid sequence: CASSQDPALAIETQYF.